A single sample is the source of the 4 T cell receptor beta chains below, sequenced in a study of blood T cell repertoires in COVID-19. The method was immunoSEQ multiplex PCR; TCRdb's version includes in-frame clones alone and lacks a portion of them. The table lists 140,000 to 150,000 clones, about four fifths of them singletons. Sequencing used PBMCs or T cells enriched from blood (not recorded which). Receptor source: a woman between 50 and 59 years old who had been exposed to COVID-19.

The V gene is TRBV27, the J gene TRBJ2-1; 7 bases line up with TRBD1. With V trimmed by 7 bases and J by 4 bases, 13 bases remained unmatched. The CDR3 totals 16 residues. Germline CDR1 reads MNHEY; CDR2 reads SMNVEV (reference sequence). The DNA for the CDR3 is TGTGCCAGCAATTCACTCGGACAGGTGGGATACAATGAGCAGTTCTTC. Its protein is CASNSLGQVGYNEQFF.

The chain has TRBV7-8 and TRBJ2-1; D is perhaps TRBD2 (5 bases). This CDR3 comprises 14 residues. Trimming took off 5 bases at V and 7 bases at J, with 15 bases between the two ends. Germline CDR1 is SGHVS and CDR2 is FQNEAQ. The CDR3 region has the DNA TGTGCCAGCAGCCCGGACTTGAGAGAGAATGAGCAGTTCTTC. Protein: CASSPDLRENEQFF.

The genes are TRBV3-1 (or the pseudogene TRBV3-2) and TRBJ2-2, with 7 bases fitting TRBD2. The ends lost 5 bases at V and 3 bases at J; junction bases unmatched: 3. Per germline, CDR1 LGHDT and CDR2 YNNKEL (reference sequence). The CDR3 contains 14 residues. The CDR3: CASSTGGDTGELFF. The CDR3 DNA follows: TGTGCCAGCAGCACTGGGGGGGACACCGGGGAGCTGTTTTTT.

The CDR3 loop is CASSDVVLAGGISYEQYF. The CDR3 region has the DNA TGTGCCAGCAGTGATGTGGTATTAGCGGGAGGAATATCCTACGAGCAGTACTTC. The V call is TRBV2, the J call TRBJ2-7, with 10 bases fitting TRBD2. CDR3 length: 18 residues. Germline CDR1 reads SNHLY; CDR2 reads FYNNEI. V was pared by 3 bases and J by 1 base, with 12 bases of the junction left unmatched. The full variable domain, in which reference TRBV2 and TRBJ2-7 provide the parts outside the CDR3, is EPEVTQTPSHQVTQMGQEVILRCVPISNHLYFYWYRQILGQKVEFLVSFYNNEISEKSEIFDDQFSVERPDGSNFTLKIRSTKLEDSAMYFCASSDVVLAGGISYEQYFGPGTRLTVT.